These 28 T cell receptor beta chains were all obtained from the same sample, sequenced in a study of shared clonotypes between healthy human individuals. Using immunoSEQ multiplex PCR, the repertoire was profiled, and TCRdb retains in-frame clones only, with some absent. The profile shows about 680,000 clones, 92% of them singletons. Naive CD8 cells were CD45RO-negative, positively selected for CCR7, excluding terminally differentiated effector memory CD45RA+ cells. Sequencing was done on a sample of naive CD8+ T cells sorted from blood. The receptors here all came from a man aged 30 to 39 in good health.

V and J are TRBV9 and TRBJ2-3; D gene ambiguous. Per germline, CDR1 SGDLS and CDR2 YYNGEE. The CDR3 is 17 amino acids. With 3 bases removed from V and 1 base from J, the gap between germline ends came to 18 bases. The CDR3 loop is CASSEGWRFTGTDTQYF. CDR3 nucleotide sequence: TGTGCCAGCAGCGAGGGCTGGCGGTTCACTGGCACAGATACGCAGTATTTT.

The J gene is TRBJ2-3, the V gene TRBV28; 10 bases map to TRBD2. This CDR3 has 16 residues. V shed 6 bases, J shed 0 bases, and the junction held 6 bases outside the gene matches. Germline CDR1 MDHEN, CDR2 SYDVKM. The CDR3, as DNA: TGTGCCAGCAGCCCTGGACTAGCGGTTAGCACAGATACGCAGTATTTT. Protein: CASSPGLAVSTDTQYF.

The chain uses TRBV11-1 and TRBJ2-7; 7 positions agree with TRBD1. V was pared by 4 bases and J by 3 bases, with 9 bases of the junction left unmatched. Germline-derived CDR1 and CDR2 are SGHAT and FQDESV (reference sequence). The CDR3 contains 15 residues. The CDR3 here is CASSSPRDSLYEQYF. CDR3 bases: TGTGCCAGCAGCTCCCCCCGGGACAGCCTCTACGAGCAGTACTTC.

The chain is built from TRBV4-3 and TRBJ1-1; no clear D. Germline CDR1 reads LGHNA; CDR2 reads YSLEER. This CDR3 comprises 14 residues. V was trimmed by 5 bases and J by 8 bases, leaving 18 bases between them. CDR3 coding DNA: TGCGCCAGCAGCACCGACGGACGGGCGAACGAAGCTTTCTTT. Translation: CASSTDGRANEAFF.

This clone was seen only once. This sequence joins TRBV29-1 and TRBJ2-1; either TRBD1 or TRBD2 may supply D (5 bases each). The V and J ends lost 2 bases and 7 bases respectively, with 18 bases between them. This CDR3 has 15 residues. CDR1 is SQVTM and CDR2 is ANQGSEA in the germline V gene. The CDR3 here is CSVERPGPSRNEQFF. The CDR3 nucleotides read TGCAGCGTTGAACGACCGGGACCGAGTAGGAATGAGCAGTTCTTC.

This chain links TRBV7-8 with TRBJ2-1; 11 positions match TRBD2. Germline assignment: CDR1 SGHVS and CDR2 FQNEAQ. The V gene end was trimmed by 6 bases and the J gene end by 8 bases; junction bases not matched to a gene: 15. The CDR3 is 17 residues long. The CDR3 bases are TGTGCCAGCAGGCCTACTACTAGCGGGAGTACATCGGATGAGCAGTTCTTC. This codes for CASRPTTSGSTSDEQFF.

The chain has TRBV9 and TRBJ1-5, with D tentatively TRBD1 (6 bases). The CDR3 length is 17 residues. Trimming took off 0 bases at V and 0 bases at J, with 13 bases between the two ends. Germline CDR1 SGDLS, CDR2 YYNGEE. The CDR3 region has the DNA TGTGCCAGCAGCGTAGGGGCAGGGGCTTTTAGCAATCAGCCCCAGCATTTT. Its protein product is CASSVGAGAFSNQPQHF. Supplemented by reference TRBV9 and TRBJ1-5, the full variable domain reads DSGVTQTPKHLITATGQRVTLRCSPRSGDLSVYWYQQSLDQGLQFLIQYYNGEERAKGNILERFSAQQFPDLHSELNLSSLELGDSALYFCASSVGAGAFSNQPQHFGDGTRLSIL.

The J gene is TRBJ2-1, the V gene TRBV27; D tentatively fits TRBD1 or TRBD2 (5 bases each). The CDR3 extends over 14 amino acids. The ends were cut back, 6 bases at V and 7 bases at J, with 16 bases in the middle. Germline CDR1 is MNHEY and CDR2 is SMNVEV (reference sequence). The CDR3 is CASRRPGPANEQFF. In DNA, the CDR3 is TGTGCCAGCAGGCGTCCGGGGCCGGCAAATGAGCAGTTCTTC.

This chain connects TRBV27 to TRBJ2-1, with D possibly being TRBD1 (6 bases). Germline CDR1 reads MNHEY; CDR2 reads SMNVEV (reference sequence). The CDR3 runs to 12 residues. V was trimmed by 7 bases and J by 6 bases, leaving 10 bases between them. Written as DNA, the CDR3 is TGTGCCAGCAAAGGACAGATCAATGAGCAGTTCTTC. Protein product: CASKGQINEQFF.

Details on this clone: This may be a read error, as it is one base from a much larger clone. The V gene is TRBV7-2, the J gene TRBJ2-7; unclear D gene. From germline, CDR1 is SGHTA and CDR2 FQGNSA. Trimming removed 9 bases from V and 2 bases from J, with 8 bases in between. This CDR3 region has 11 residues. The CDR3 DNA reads TGTGCCAGTAGCAGACCCTACGAGCAGTACTTC. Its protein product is CASSRPYEQYF.

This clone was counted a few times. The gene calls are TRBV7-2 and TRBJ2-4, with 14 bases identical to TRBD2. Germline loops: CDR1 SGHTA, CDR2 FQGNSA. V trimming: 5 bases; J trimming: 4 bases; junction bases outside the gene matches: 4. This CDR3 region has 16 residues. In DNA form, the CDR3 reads TGTGCCAGCAGCACGGGACTAGCGGGAGCGAAAAACATTCAGTACTTC. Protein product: CASSTGLAGAKNIQYF.

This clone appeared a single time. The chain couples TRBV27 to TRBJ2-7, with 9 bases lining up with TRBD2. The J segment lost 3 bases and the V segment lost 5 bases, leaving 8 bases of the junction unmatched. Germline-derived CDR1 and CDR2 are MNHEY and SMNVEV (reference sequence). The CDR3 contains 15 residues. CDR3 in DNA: TGTGCCAGCAGTCCCTCTGTAGCGGGAGTCTACGAGCAGTACTTC. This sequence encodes CASSPSVAGVYEQYF.

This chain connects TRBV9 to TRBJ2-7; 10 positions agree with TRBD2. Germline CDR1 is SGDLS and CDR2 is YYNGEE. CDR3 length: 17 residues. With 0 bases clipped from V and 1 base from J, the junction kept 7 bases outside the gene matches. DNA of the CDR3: TGTGCCAGCAGCGTAGATGCTAGCGGGAGTCCTTCCTACGAGCAGTACTTC. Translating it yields CASSVDASGSPSYEQYF.

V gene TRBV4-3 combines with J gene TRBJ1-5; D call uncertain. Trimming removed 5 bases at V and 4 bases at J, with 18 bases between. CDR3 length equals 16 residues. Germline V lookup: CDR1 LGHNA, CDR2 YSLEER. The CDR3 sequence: CASSSSFGVKNQPQHF. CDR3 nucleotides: TGCGCCAGCAGCAGCTCCTTCGGGGTAAAAAATCAGCCCCAGCATTTT.

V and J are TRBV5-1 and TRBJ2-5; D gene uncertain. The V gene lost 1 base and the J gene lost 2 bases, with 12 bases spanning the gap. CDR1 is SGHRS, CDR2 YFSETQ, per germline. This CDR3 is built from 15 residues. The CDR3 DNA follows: TGCGCCAGCAGCTTGAGCCGGCCACCTCAAGAGACCCAGTACTTC. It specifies CASSLSRPPQETQYF.

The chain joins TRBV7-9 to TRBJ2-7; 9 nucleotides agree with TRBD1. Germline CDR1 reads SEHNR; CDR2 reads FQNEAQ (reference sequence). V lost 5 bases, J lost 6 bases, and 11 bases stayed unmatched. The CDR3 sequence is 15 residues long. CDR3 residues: CASSRQTGGKSEQYF. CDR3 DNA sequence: TGTGCCAGCAGCCGGCAGACAGGGGGAAAGAGCGAGCAGTACTTC. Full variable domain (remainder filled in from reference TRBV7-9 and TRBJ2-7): DTGVSQNPRHKITKRGQNVTFRCDPISEHNRLYWYRQTLGQGPEFLTYFQNEAQLEKSRLLSDRFSAERPKGSFSTLEIQRTEQGDSAMYLCASSRQTGGKSEQYFGPGTRLTVT.

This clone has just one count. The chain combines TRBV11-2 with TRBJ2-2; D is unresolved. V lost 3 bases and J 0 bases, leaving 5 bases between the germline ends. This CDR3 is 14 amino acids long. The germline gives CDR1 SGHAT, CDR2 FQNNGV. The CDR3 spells CASSFRPNTGELFF. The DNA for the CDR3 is TGTGCCAGCAGCTTTAGGCCGAACACCGGGGAGCTGTTTTTT.

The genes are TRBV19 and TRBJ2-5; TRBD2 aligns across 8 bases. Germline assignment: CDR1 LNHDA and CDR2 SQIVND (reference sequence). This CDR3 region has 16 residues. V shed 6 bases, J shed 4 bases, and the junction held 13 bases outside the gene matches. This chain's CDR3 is CASRMRGSGDRETQYF. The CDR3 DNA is TGTGCCAGTAGGATGCGGGGTAGCGGGGACCGAGAGACCCAGTACTTC.

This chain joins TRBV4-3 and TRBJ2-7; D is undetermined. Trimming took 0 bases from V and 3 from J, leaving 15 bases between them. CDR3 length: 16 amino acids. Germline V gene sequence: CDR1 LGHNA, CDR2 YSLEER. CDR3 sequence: CASSQEAPGSFYEQYF. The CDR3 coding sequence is TGCGCCAGCAGCCAAGAGGCCCCAGGCAGTTTCTACGAGCAGTACTTC.

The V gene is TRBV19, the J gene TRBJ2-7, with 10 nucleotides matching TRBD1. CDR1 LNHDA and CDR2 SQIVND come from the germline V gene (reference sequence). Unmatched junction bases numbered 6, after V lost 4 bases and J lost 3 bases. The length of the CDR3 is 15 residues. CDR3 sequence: CASSKDRGLHYEQYF. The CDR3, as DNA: TGTGCCAGTAGTAAAGACAGGGGGCTACACTACGAGCAGTACTTC. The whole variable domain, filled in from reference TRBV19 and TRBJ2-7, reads DGGITQSPKYLFRKEGQNVTLSCEQNLNHDAMYWYRQDPGQGLRLIYYSQIVNDFQKGDIAEGYSVSREKKESFPLTVTSAQKNPTAFYLCASSKDRGLHYEQYFGPGTRLTVT.

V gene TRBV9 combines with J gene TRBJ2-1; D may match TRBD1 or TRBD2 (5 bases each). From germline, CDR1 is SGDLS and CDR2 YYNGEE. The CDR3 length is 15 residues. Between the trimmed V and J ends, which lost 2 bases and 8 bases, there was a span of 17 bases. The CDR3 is CASSVGRVKVDEQFF. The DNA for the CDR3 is TGTGCCAGCAGCGTGGGACGGGTTAAAGTCGATGAGCAGTTCTTC.

CDR3 sequence (DNA): TGTGCCAGCAGCTGGACACAAACCTACGAGCAGTACTTC. Its protein product is CASSWTQTYEQYF. The chain recombines TRBV7-2 with TRBJ2-7, with a possible D match to TRBD1 (5 bases). With 4 bases removed from V and 2 bases from J, the gap between germline ends came to 9 bases. Germline values: CDR1 SGHTA, CDR2 FQGNSA. The CDR3 is 13 residues long.

The CDR3 region is CASSWSKTGELFF. The DNA for the CDR3 is TGTGCCAGCAGTTGGTCAAAAACCGGGGAGCTGTTTTTT. This sequence joins TRBV27 and TRBJ2-2; D is ambiguous. The length of the CDR3 is 13 residues. V was shortened by 4 bases and J by 5 bases, with 8 bases between the two germline ends. Looked up from germline, CDR1 is MNHEY and CDR2 is SMNVEV (reference sequence).

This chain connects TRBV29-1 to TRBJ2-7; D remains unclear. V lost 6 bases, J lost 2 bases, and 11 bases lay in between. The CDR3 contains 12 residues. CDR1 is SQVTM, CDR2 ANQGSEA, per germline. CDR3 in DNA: TGCAGCGTGAACTCAGAAACCTACGAGCAGTACTTC. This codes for CSVNSETYEQYF.

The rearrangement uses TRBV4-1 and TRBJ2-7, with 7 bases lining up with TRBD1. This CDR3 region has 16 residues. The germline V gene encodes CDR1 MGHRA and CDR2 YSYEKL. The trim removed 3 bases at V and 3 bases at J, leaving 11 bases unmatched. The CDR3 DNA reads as TGCGCCAGCAGCCACCAAGCCGGGGACAGTTTCTACGAGCAGTACTTC. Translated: CASSHQAGDSFYEQYF.

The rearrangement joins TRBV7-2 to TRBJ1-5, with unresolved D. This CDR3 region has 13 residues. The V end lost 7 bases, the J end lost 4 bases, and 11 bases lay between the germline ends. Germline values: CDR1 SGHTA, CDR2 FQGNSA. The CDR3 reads CASKISGNQPQHF. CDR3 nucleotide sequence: TGTGCCAGCAAGATTTCGGGGAATCAGCCCCAGCATTTT. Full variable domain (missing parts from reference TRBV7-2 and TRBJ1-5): GAGVSQSPSNKVTEKGKDVELRCDPISGHTALYWYRQSLGQGLEFLIYFQGNSAPDKSGLPSDRFSAERTGGSVSTLTIQRTQQEDSAVYLCASKISGNQPQHFGDGTRLSIL.

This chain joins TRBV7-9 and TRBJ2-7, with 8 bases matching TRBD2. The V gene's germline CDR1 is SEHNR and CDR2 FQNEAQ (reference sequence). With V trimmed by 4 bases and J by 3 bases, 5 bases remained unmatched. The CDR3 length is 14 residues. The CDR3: CASSSLGTSYEQYF. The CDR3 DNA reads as TGTGCCAGCAGCTCTCTCGGGACTAGCTACGAGCAGTACTTC.

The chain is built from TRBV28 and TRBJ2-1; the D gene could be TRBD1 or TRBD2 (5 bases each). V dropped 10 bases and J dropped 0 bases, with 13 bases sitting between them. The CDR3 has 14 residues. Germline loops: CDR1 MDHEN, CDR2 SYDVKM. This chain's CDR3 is CATAEGSSYNEQFF. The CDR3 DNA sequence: TGTGCCACCGCCGAGGGGAGCTCCTACAATGAGCAGTTCTTC.